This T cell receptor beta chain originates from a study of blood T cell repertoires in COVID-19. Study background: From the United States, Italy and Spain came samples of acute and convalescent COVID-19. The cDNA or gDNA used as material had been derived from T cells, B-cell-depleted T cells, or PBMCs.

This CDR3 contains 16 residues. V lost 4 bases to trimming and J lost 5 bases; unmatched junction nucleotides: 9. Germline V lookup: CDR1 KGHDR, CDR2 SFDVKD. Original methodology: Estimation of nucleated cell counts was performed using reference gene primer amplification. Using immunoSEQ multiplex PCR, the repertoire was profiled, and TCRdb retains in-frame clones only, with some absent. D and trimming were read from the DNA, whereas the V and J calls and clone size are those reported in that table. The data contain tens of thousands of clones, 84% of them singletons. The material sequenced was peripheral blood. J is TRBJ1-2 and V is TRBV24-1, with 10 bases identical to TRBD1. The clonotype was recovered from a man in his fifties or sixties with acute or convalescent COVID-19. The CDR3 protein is CATSDVSDRGKYGYTF. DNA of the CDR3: TGTGCCACCAGTGACGTTTCGGACAGGGGGAAGTATGGCTACACCTTC.